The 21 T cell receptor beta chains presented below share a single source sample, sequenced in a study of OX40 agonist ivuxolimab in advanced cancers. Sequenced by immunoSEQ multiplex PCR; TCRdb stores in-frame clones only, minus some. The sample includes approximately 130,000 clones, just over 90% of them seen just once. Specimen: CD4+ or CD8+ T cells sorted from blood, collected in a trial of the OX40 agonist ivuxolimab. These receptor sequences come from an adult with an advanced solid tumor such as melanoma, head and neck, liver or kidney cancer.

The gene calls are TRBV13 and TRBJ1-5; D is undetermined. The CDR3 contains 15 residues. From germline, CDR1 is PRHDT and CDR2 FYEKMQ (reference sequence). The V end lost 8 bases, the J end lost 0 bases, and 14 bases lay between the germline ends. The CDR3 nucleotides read TGTGCCAGCGGGAATCGGGCAGATAGCAATCAGCCCCAGCATTTT. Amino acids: CASGNRADSNQPQHF.

CDR3 in amino acids: CASSLVLRSAGGKSNEQFF. For the CDR3, the DNA is TGTGCCAGTAGTTTAGTTTTAAGGTCGGCGGGAGGAAAGAGCAATGAGCAGTTCTTC. This rearrangement joins TRBV19 to TRBJ2-1; 8 nucleotides match TRBD2. The V gene end was trimmed by 5 bases and the J gene end by 6 bases; junction bases not matched to a gene: 21. This CDR3 comprises 19 residues. Germline V gene sequence: CDR1 LNHDA, CDR2 SQIVND (reference sequence).

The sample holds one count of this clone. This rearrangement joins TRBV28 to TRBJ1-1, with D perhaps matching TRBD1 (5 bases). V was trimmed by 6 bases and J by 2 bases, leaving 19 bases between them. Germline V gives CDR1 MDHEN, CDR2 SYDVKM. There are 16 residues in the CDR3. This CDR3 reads CASSPTAGGLNTEAFF. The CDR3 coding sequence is TGTGCCAGCAGCCCTACCGCCGGGGGACTTAACACTGAAGCTTTCTTT.

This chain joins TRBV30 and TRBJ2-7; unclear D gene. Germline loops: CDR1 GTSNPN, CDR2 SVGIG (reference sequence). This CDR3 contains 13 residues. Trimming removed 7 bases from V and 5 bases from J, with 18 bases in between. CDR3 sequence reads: CASYREGKNEQYF. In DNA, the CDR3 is TGTGCCTCCTACCGAGAAGGGAAGAACGAGCAGTACTTC.

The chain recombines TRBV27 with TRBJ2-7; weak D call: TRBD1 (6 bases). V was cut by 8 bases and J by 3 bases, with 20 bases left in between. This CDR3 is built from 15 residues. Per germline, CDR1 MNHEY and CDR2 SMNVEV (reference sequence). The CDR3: CASATRADRSYEQYF. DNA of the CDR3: TGTGCCAGCGCCACGAGGGCGGACAGAAGCTACGAGCAGTACTTC.

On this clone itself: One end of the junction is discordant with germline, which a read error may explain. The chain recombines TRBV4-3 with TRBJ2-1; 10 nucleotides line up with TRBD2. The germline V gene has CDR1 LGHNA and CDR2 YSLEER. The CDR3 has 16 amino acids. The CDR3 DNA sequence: TGCGCCAGCAGCCAAGAGGCTAGCGGGAGTTACAAGGAGCAGTTCTTC. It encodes CASSQEASGSYKEQFF.

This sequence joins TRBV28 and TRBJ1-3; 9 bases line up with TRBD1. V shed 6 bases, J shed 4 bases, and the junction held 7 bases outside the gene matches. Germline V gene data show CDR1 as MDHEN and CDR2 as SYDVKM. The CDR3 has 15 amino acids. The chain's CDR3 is CASSPRDRVGNTIYF. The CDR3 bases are TGTGCCAGCAGCCCCCGGGACAGGGTAGGAAACACCATATATTTT.

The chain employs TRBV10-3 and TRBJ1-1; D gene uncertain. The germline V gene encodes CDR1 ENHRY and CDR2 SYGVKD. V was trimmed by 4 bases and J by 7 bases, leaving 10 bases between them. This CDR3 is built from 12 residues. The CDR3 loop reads CAISGASLEAFF. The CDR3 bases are TGTGCCATCAGTGGGGCCTCCCTTGAAGCTTTCTTT.

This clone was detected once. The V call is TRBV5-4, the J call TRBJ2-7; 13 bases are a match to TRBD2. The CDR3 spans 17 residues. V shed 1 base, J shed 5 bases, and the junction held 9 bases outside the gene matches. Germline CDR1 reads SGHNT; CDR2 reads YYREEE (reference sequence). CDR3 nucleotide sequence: TGTGCCAGCAGCTTGCTCAGGACTAGCGGGAGTTCGCACGAGCAGTACTTC. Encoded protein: CASSLLRTSGSSHEQYF.

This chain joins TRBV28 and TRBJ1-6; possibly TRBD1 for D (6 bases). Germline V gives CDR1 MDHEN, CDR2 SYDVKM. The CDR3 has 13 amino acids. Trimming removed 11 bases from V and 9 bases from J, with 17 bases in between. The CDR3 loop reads CAGGGRVASPLHF. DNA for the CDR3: TGTGCCGGCGGGGGCAGGGTGGCTTCACCCCTCCACTTT. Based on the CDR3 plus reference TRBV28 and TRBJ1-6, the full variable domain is DVKVTQSSRYLVKRTGEKVFLECVQDMDHENMFWYRQDPGLGLRLIYFSYDVKMKEKGDIPEGYSVSREKKERFSLILESASTNQTSMYLCAGGGRVASPLHFGNGTRLTVT.

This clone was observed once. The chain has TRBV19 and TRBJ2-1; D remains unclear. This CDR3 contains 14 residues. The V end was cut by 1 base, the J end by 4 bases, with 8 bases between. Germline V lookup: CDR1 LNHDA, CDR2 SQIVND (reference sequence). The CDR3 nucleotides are TGTGCCAGTAGTATAGGCCACGCATACAATGAGCAGTTCTTC. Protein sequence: CASSIGHAYNEQFF.

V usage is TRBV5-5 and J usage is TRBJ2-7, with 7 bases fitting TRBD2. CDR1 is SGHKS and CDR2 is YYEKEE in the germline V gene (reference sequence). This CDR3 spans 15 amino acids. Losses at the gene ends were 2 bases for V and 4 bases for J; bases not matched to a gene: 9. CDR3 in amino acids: CASSFGVTSVYEQYF. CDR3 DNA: TGTGCCAGCAGCTTTGGAGTTACTAGCGTATACGAGCAGTACTTC.

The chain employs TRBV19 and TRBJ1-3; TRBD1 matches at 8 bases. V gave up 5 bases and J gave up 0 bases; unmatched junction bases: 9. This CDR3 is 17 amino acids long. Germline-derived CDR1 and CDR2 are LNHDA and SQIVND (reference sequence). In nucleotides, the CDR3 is TGTGCCAGTAGTCGACAGGGGAGTACGCACTCTGGAAACACCATATATTTT. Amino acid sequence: CASSRQGSTHSGNTIYF.

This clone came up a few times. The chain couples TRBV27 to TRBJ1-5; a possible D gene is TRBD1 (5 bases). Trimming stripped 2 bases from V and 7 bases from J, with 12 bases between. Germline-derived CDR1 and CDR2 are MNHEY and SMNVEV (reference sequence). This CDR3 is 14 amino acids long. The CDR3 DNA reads TGTGCCAGCAGTTTAGGGGGGTGGGGACAGCCCCAGCATTTT. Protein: CASSLGGWGQPQHF.

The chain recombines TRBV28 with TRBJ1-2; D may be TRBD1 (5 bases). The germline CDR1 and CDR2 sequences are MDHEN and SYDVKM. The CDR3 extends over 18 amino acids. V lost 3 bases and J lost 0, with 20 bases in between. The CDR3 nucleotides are TGTGCCAGCAGTTTTGGAGGGACCCCCATAGACACTAACTATGGCTACACCTTC. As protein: CASSFGGTPIDTNYGYTF.

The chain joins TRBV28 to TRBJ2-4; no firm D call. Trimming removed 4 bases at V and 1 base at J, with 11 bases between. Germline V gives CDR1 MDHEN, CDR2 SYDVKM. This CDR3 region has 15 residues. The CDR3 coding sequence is TGTGCCAGCAGTTCGGACCTTGGGGCCAAAAACATTCAGTACTTC. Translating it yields CASSSDLGAKNIQYF.

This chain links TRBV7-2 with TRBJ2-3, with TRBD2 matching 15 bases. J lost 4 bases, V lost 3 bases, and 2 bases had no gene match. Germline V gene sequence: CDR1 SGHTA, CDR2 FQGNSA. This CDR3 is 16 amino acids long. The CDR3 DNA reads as TGTGCCAGCAGCTTGGGACTAGCGGGAGGAGCAGATACGCAGTATTTT. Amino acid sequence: CASSLGLAGGADTQYF.

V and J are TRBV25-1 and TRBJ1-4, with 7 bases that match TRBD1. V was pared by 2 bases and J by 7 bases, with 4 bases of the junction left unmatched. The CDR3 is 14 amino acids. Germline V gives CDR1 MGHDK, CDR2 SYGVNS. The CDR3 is CASSEGQGVEKLFF. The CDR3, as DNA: TGTGCCAGCAGTGAAGGCCAGGGGGTTGAAAAACTGTTTTTT. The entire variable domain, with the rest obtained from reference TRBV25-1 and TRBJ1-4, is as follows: EADIYQTPRYLVIGTGKKITLECSQTMGHDKMYWYQQDPGMELHLIHYSYGVNSTEKGDLSSESTVSRIRTEHFPLTLESARPSHTSQYLCASSEGQGVEKLFFGSGTQLSVL.

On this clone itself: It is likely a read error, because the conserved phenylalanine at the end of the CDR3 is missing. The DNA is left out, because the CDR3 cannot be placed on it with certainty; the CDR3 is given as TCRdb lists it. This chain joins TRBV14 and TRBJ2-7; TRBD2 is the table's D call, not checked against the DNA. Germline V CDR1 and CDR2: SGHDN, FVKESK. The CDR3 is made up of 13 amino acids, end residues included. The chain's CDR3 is CASSPTGARLPRI.

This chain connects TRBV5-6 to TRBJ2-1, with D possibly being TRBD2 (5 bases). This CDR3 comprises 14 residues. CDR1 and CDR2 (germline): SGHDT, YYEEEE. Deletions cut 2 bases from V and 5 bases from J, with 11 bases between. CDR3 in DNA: TGTGCCAGCAGCTTTCCGGGATCCAACAATGAGCAGTTCTTC. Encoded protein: CASSFPGSNNEQFF.

The DNA of the CDR3 is TGTGCCAGCAGCCCCGTGGGGGGGCAGGGCTACACCTTC. Translating it yields CASSPVGGQGYTF. The chain employs TRBV7-9 and TRBJ1-2; D may be TRBD1 (6 bases). Germline lookup yields CDR1 SEHNR and CDR2 FQNEAQ (reference sequence). V lost 5 bases to trimming and J lost 8 bases, with 15 bases between them. The CDR3 consists of 13 residues. The variable domain in full, with the rest retrieved from reference TRBV7-9 and TRBJ1-2, is DTGVSQNPRHKITKRGQNVTFRCDPISEHNRLYWYRQTLGQGPEFLTYFQNEAQLEKSRLLSDRFSAERPKGSFSTLEIQRTEQGDSAMYLCASSPVGGQGYTFGSGTRLTVV.